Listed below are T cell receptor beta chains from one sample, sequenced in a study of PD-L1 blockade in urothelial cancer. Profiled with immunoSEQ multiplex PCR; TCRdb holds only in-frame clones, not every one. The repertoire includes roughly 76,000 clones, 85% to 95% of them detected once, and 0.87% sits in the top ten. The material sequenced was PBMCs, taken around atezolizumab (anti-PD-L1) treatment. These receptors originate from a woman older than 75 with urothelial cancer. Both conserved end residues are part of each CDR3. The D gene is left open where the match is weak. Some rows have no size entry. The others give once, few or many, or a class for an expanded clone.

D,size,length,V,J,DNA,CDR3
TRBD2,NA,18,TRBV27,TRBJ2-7,TGTGCCAGCAGTTTGGGTGGTAGCGGGAGGTCCAGCTCCTACGAGCAGTACTTC,CASSLGGSGRSSSYEQYF
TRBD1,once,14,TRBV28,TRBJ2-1,TGTGCCAGCAGCGGACAGGGTAGGAACAATGAGCAGTTCTTC,CASSGQGRNNEQFF
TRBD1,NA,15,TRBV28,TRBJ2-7,TGTGCCAGCAGACCCCGCCGGGGGACAGGAGGGGAGCAGTACTTC,CASRPRRGTGGEQYF
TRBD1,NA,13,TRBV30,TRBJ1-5,TGTGCCTGGAGTGGACAGGGAAGTCAGCCCCAGCATTTT,CAWSGQGSQPQHF
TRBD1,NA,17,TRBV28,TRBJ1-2,TGTGCCAGCAGTTTCCCCCGGGACAGGACTTTTAACTATGGCTACACCTTC,CASSFPRDRTFNYGYTF
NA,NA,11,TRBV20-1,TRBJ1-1,TGCAGTGCTAGCCGGGAGCCTGAAGCTTTCTTT,CSASREPEAFF
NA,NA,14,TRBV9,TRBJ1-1,TGTGCCAGCAGCGTAGGGGGCATGAACACTGAAGCTTTCTTT,CASSVGGMNTEAFF
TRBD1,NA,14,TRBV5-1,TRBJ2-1,TGCGCCAGCAGCTTAGACAGGGGTCCTAATGAGCAGTTCTTC,CASSLDRGPNEQFF
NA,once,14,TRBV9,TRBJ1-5,TGTGCCAGCGCGGGAGGGAGCGAGGAACAGCCCCAGCATTTT,CASAGGSEEQPQHF
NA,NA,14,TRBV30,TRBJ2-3,TGTGCCTGGAGTCAAGGGGCGGTGGCAGATACGCAGTATTTT,CAWSQGAVADTQYF
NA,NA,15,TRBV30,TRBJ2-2,TGTGCCTGGAGTAGGGGTAGTCCGAACACCGGGGAGCTGTTTTTT,CAWSRGSPNTGELFF
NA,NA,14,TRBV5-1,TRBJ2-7,TGCGCCAGCAGCTTGGTACCGGACAGCTACGAGCAGTACTTC,CASSLVPDSYEQYF
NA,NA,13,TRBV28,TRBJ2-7,TGTGCCAGCAGGTTACCACAGGGAAACGAGCAGTACTTC,CASRLPQGNEQYF
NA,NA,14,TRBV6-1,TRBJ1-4,TGTGCCAGCAGTGCCTTACAAACTAATGAAAAACTGTTTTTT,CASSALQTNEKLFF
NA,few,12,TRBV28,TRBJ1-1,TGTGCCAGCAGGGGTCCGGGACAACCGGCTTTCTTT,CASRGPGQPAFF
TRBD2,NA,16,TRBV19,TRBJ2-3,TGTGCCAGTAGTGGGGGGGTAGGGACTGTACAAGATACGCAGTATTTT,CASSGGVGTVQDTQYF
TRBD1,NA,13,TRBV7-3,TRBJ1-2,TGTGCCAGCAGCCAGGGGACAGGGGAGGGCTACACCTTC,CASSQGTGEGYTF
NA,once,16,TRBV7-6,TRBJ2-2,TGTGCCAGCAGCTTAGGGGCTAGCTCGGCTGGCGGGGAGCTGTTTTTT,CASSLGASSAGGELFF
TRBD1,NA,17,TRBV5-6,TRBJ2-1,TGTGCCAGCAGCTTCCCCCCGGGACAGACTACCTACAATGAGCAGTTCTTC,CASSFPPGQTTYNEQFF
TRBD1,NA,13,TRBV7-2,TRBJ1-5,TGTGCCAGCAGCCCCGGGGACAGGGTTCCCCAGCATTTT,CASSPGDRVPQHF
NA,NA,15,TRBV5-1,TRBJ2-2,TGCGCCAGCAGCTTGGGACAGCGAAACACCGGGGAGCTGTTTTTT,CASSLGQRNTGELFF
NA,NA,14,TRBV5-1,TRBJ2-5,TGCGCCAGCAGCCGGGCAGGGTTCCAAGAGACCCAGTACTTC,CASSRAGFQETQYF
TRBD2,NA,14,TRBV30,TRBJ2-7,TGTGCCTGTATTTCCGGGACTAGCGGCTACGAGCAGTACTTC,CACISGTSGYEQYF
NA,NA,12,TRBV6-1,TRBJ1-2,TGTGCCAGCAGTGAAATACAAATCGGCTACACCTTC,CASSEIQIGYTF
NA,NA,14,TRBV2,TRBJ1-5,TGTGCCAGCGCGGGCGGATATAGCAATCAGCCCCAGCATTTT,CASAGGYSNQPQHF
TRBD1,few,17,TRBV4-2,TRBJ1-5,TGTGCCAGCAGCCATCCCGGGACAGGGGGGAGCAATCAGCCCCAGCATTTT,CASSHPGTGGSNQPQHF
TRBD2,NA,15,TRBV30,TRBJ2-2,TGTGCCTGGAGTTTCCCCGGGACTAGCACCGGGGAGCTGTTTTTT,CAWSFPGTSTGELFF
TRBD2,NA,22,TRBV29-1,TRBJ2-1,TGCAGCGTTGGGGGACAGGGACGACTAGCGGGGCATAAGACCCGCTCCTACAATGAGCAGTTCTTC,CSVGGQGRLAGHKTRSYNEQFF
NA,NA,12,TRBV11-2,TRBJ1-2,TGTGCCAGCAGCTCATCAGGGGATGGCTACACCTTC,CASSSSGDGYTF
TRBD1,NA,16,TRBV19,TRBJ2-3,TGTGCCAGTAGTCCCCGAGGACAGGGAGTCGCAGATACGCAGTATTTT,CASSPRGQGVADTQYF
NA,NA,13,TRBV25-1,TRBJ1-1,TGTGCCAGCGGGACTTTCATGAACACTGAAGCTTTCTTT,CASGTFMNTEAFF
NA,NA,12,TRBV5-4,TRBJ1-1,TGTGCCAGCAGCGTGTATAACACTGAAGCTTTCTTT,CASSVYNTEAFF
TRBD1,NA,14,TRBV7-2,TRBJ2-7,TGTGCCAGCAGCCAGGGACAGGGCCTCTACGAGCAGTACTTC,CASSQGQGLYEQYF
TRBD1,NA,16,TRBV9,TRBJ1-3,TGTGCCAGCAGCCTCTCAGGACACGGGACAGGGGACACCATATATTTT,CASSLSGHGTGDTIYF
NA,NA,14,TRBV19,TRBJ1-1,TGTGCCAGTAACGGCCGGAGGTTGAACACTGAAGCTTTCTTT,CASNGRRLNTEAFF
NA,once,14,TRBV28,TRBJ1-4,TGTGCCAGCAGAGTGACAGGCATTAATGAAAAACTGTTTTTT,CASRVTGINEKLFF
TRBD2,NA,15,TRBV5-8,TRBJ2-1,TGTGCCAGCAGCGGCACTAGCGGGAGTAGAAATGAGCAGTTCTTC,CASSGTSGSRNEQFF
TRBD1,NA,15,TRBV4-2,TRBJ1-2,TGTGCCAGCAGCCGCGACAGGGTTTCTAACTATGGCTACACCTTC,CASSRDRVSNYGYTF
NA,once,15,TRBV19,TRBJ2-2,TGTGCCAGTAGTCCCGGGACATTAACGGGCGGGGAGCTGTTTTTT,CASSPGTLTGGELFF
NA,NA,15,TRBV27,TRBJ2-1,TGTGCCAGCAGTTTCCTGGGACTGAATTACAATGAGCAGTTCTTC,CASSFLGLNYNEQFF
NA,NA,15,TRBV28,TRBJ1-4,TGTGCCAGCAGCCTCCCGGGGGATAGGAGGATCAAACTGTTTTTT,CASSLPGDRRIKLFF
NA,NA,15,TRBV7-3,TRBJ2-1,TGTGCCAGCAGCTTACAAGCGGGTTCATTGAATGAGCAGTTCTTC,CASSLQAGSLNEQFF
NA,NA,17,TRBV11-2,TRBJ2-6,TGTGCCAGCAGCTTAGCCAGGGATTACGCTGGGGCCAACGTCCTGACTTTC,CASSLARDYAGANVLTF
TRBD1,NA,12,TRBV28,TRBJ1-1,TGTGCCAGCAGTTTAAAGACAGGGAGAGCTTTCTTT,CASSLKTGRAFF
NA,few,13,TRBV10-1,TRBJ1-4,TGCGCCAGCTCCAGAGACAGTCTTGAAAAACTGTTTTTT,CASSRDSLEKLFF
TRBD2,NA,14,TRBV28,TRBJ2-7,TGTGCCAGCAGTTTTAGCGGGAGAAGGCACGAGCAGTACTTC,CASSFSGRRHEQYF
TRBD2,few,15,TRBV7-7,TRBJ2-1,TGTGCCAGCAGCTTACGGCCTAGCGGGAGCAATGAGCAGTTCTTC,CASSLRPSGSNEQFF